This T cell receptor beta chain was obtained from a study of cytomegalovirus exposure and HLA in healthy donors (dated by TCRdb to about 2017). Concerning the study at large: The roughly 650 repertoires of the first cohort and the roughly 120 validation repertoires were produced on the same platform, according to a later analysis. The aim of the study was to test whether cataloging public T cell receptors could identify signatures of past pathogen exposure. Besides the first cohort of about 730 subjects, a separate validation cohort made up of around 120 different subjects was used. High-throughput TCR immunosequencing, statistical association of individual TCRs with disease status, and machine learning were combined to predict cytomegalovirus infection status. Beyond this particular receptor, the publication reports: The study gave a list of roughly 150 TCR beta chains associated with cytomegalovirus. All 110 or so repertoires were used to score co-occurrence in the validation cohort in a later analysis, because that analysis had no HLA typing for the cohort. A later analysis found that TCRs clustered in the first cohort also tended to co-occur in the 130 or so validation repertoires, with 94% of cluster scores above 0. Cytomegalovirus status was reported to be diagnosed by the classifier with high specificity and sensitivity in both the original and validation cohorts. According to the authors, the approach could potentially be generalized to other disease states and immunological phenotypes. In vitro tests confirmed that a few of the cytomegalovirus-associated TCR beta chains recognize cytomegalovirus antigens. Most TCR sequences were observed very rarely across donors, whereas some public TCRs were present in many individuals.

To note about this clone: It has no known antigen specificity. The input lacks base qualities; no much larger clone sits a single base away.

The library was built by means of the immunoSEQ multiplex PCR assay. For the original study's pipeline: To diagnose cytomegalovirus status from the catalog of TCR beta chain sequences, a statistical classification framework was built. TCRdb carries this immuneACCESS record with in-frame sequences only. Its versions omit some clonotypes, under half of them owing to an unresolved V gene in the studies checked, with the rest unexplained. The V and J calls and clone size come from that table; D and trimming were worked out from the DNA. For this sample there are fewer than 200,000 clones; approximately 86% appear just once. Jointly, the top ten make up roughly 2.6% of the sample. Reading from cysteine to phenylalanine, the CDR3 counts 11 amino acids. The sequence is cut down to CDR3 DNA, 33 bases in frame from base 1. Trimming takes 7 bases from V and 13 bases from J, and the germline ends sit 15 bases apart. The CDR1 and CDR2 encoded by the germline V gene are SGHRS and YFSETQ.

The donors belonged to the validation cohort of 120 subjects, which was separate from the approximately 700-subject first cohort. This TCR derives from a man between 18 and 35 years old in good health and CMV-seropositive. Recombination linked TRBV5-1 to TRBJ2-1, and the D gene may be TRBD2, 6 bases matching. Sequencing used PBMCs. CDR3 region: CASGIGTSQFF. The nucleotide sequence is given as TGCGCCAGCGGCATAGGGACTTCCCAGTTCTTC.